This T cell receptor beta chain was captured in a study of cytomegalovirus exposure and HLA in healthy donors. Study background: Among the 400 or so donors who were genotyped, roughly 86% fell in the genetic ancestry cluster that is associated with self-reported Caucasian donors. Study conclusions and caveats: Common viral pathogens (according to a later analysis) appeared linked to several of the most significant clusters.

The donors gave bone marrow, and they were healthy. The PCR ran on 60 Vbeta and 13 Jbeta primers. Produced via immunoSEQ multiplex PCR; TCRdb's table is partial and in-frame only. Of more than 250,000 clones in the sample, roughly 90% were seen once. Comments on this clone: What it binds is unknown.

This clonotype was obtained from a woman under 30 in good health and CMV-seronegative. The sequenced sample was PBMCs.

CDR3 in amino acids: CASSLGGQGIEYRKLFF. CDR3 DNA: TGTGCCAGCAGCTTAGGAGGACAGGGCATTGAATACCGAAAACTGTTTTTT. The chain links TRBV7-2 to TRBJ1-4; 8 bases are shared with TRBD1. This CDR3 has 17 amino acids. V lost 1 base and J lost 10; bases outside the gene matches: 14. Germline assignment: CDR1 SGHTA and CDR2 FQGNSA.